This T cell receptor beta chain was observed in a study of cytomegalovirus exposure and HLA in healthy donors. About the study: Most genotyped donors, 65% to 85% of more than 300, had Caucasian-associated genetic ancestry.

Study-wide points: Most TCR beta V segments were productive about 90% or about 30% of the time in an earlier analysis. CMV serostatus stood as the only immune exposure information on hand.

The study ran its PCR with 60 Vbeta and 13 Jbeta primers. Sequencing used immunoSEQ multiplex PCR; TCRdb keeps in-frame clones, though not all of them. Of 90,000 to 150,000 clones in the sample, 65% to 85% were seen once. This CDR3 is 15 amino acids long. The germline V gene encodes CDR1 LNHDA and CDR2 SQIVND (reference sequence). The V and J ends lost 4 bases and 4 bases respectively, with 14 bases between them. Although they were nominally healthy when sampled, donors likely had unrecorded immune exposures. In the case of this clone: Antigen unknown.

The source is a woman in her forties in good health and CMV-seropositive. The rearrangement uses TRBV19 and TRBJ1-3; unclear D gene. The material sequenced was PBMCs. CDR3 nucleotides: TGTGCCAGTAGTACCGTTGGTAGCAGCGGAAACACCATATATTTT. This codes for CASSTVGSSGNTIYF.